Shown below are 11 T cell receptor beta chains from a single sample sequenced in a study of human T cells and chemical hapten exposure. Time point: patch test 2, 6 weeks after DPC sensitization. This sample's treatment: therapeutic diphenylcyclopropenone sensitization with weekly scalp DPC. TCRdb used MiXCR to reprocess the RACE reads, holding one entry per CDR3 protein. The sample has around 42,000 distinct CDR3 sequences, about 3.5% seen once. Here the sequenced sample was whole blood, taken in connection with sensitization to the hapten diphenylcyclopropenone (DPC). These receptors came from a man aged 40-49 years with alopecia areata. Some clones in this sample may be carry-over from other donors' samples.

This rearrangement joins TRBV4-1 to TRBJ1-5, with 10 bases identical to TRBD1. Germline CDR1 reads MGHRA; CDR2 reads YSYEKL. The ends lost 2 bases at V and 4 bases at J; junction bases unmatched: 2. The CDR3 consists of 15 residues. The CDR3 nucleotides read TGCGCCAGCAGCCAACTGGGACAGGGGAATCAGCCCCAGCATTTT. Its translation: CASSQLGQGNQPQHF.

As for this clonotype: This may be a read error: a much more frequent sequence differs by one nucleotide. V usage is TRBV11-2 and J usage is TRBJ2-2, with 10 nucleotides matching TRBD1. The CDR3 runs to 14 residues. Per the germline V gene, CDR1 is SGHAT and CDR2 is FQNNGV. CDR3 sequence: CVSSWDRGTGELFF. The CDR3 DNA reads TGTGTCAGCAGCTGGGACAGGGGTACCGGGGAGCTGTTTTTT.

This clonotype was counted at least ten times. The chain uses TRBV5-1 and TRBJ2-7; 9 bases are a match to TRBD1. Germline V gives CDR1 SGHRS, CDR2 YFSETQ. V gave up 4 bases and J gave up 3 bases; unmatched junction bases: 2. The CDR3 is made up of 13 amino acids. In nucleotides, the CDR3 is TGCGCCAGCAGCCGGACAGGGGACTACGAGCAGTACTTC. It yields the protein CASSRTGDYEQYF.

Ten or more counts support this clonotype. The genes are TRBV9 and TRBJ2-5; 11 positions match TRBD2. Germline CDR1 reads SGDLS; CDR2 reads YYNGEE. Germline trimming cut 2 bases from V and 1 base from J; bases unmatched to any gene: 1. CDR3 length: 15 residues. CDR3 protein: CASSVLAGGQETQYF. The DNA of the CDR3 is TGTGCCAGCAGCGTCCTAGCGGGAGGCCAAGAGACCCAGTACTTC.

This clonotype showed up many times. V usage is TRBV3-1 and J usage is TRBJ2-1; D remains ambiguous. This CDR3 comprises 13 residues. CDR1 is LGHDT and CDR2 is YNNKEL in the germline V gene (reference sequence). With 2 bases removed from V and 5 bases from J, the gap between germline ends came to 7 bases. The CDR3: CASSQLGDNEQFF. The CDR3 coding sequence is TGTGCCAGCAGCCAATTGGGCGACAATGAGCAGTTCTTC.

The CDR3 spells CATRATGDRTDTQYF. CDR3 DNA sequence: TGTGCCACCAGAGCAACAGGGGACCGCACAGATACGCAGTATTTT. V is TRBV24-1 and J is TRBJ2-3, with 7 bases aligning to TRBD1. The CDR3 covers 15 residues. The germline CDR1 and CDR2 sequences are KGHDR and SFDVKD. V shed 7 bases and J 1 base; nucleotides not matched to a gene: 7.

This clonotype appeared many times. V and J are TRBV9 and TRBJ2-1; 11 bases map to TRBD2. Unmatched junction bases numbered 13, after V lost 5 bases and J lost 9 bases. The CDR3 contains 16 residues. CDR1 SGDLS and CDR2 YYNGEE come from the germline V gene. CDR3: CASRSGTSGFQGEQFF. The CDR3 DNA reads as TGTGCCAGCAGGTCCGGGACTAGCGGTTTCCAGGGTGAGCAGTTCTTC.

This clonotype was counted at least ten times. The chain has TRBV27 and TRBJ1-1; D remains ambiguous. The germline V gene encodes CDR1 MNHEY and CDR2 SMNVEV (reference sequence). V was shortened by 0 bases and J by 10 bases, with 12 bases between the two germline ends. There are 13 residues in the CDR3. The DNA for the CDR3 is TGTGCCAGCAGTTTATCGGTCCCAGGAGGAGCTTTCTTT. This codes for CASSLSVPGGAFF.

This clonotype was seen at least ten times. The rearrangement uses TRBV29-1 and TRBJ1-1; D may be TRBD1 (6 bases). V was shortened by 7 bases and J by 1 base, with 10 bases between the two germline ends. In germline, CDR1 is SQVTM, CDR2 ANQGSEA. The CDR3 contains 12 residues. The CDR3 reads CSAQGPNTEAFF. CDR3 coding DNA: TGCAGCGCACAGGGACCGAACACTGAAGCTTTCTTT.

On this clonotype itself: A much bigger clone sits one base away, suggesting this may be a read error. V usage is TRBV10-3 and J usage is TRBJ1-3; D may be TRBD1 (5 bases). Germline CDR1 is ENHRY and CDR2 is SYGVKD. The CDR3 extends over 16 amino acids. The CDR3 coding sequence is TGTACCATCAGTGAGTCGGCAGGGCGCTCTGGAAACACCATATATTTT. Its protein product is CTISESAGRSGNTIYF.

In its sample, this clonotype was seen many times. The genes are TRBV3-1 and TRBJ2-7; D is undetermined. The CDR3 runs 11 residues. Germline loops: CDR1 LGHDT, CDR2 YNNKEL (reference sequence). Trimming cost V 4 bases and J 4 bases, with 5 bases left between them. The CDR3 DNA is TGTGCCAGCAGCCGGTCATACGAGCAGTACTTC. This codes for CASSRSYEQYF.